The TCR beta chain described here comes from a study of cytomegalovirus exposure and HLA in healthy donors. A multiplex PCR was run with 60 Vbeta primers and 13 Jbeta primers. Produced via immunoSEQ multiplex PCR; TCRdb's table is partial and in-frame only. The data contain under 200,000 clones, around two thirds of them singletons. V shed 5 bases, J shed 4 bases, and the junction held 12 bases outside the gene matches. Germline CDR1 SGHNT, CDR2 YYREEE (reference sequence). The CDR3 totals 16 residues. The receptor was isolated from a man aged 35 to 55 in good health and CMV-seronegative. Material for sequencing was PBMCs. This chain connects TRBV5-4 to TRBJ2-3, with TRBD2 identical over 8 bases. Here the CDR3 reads CASSTGRGGGSDTQYF. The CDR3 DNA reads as TGTGCCAGCAGTACCGGGAGGGGCGGGGGATCAGATACGCAGTATTTT.